This TCR beta chain is from a study of T-cell memory formation after mild COVID-19 (dated by TCRdb to the early 2020s). Concerning the study at large: TCR sequence clusters from the two donors were largely donor specific. The cohort comprised two young, previously healthy adult volunteers, one female and one male. In a couple of donors, T-cell clones that expanded and contracted after mild COVID-19 were followed by sequencing TCRalpha and TCRbeta repertoires longitudinally. Broader findings and caveats from the paper: The second-wave clones that peaked on day 37 were not confirmed to be SARS-CoV-2 specific. Some responding clones were detected in pre-infection memory, which suggested that pre-existing cross-reactive memory T cells had joined the SARS-CoV-2 response. The study covered only a couple of mild cases, and larger cohorts including severe cases with pre-infection samples were considered necessary. Contracting CD4+ clones were found mainly in CM and EM memory subsets, while CD8+ clones were enriched in EMRA. Clones that contracted from day 15 to 85 showed balanced CD4/CD8 phenotypes, whereas a second wave of clones that expanded from day 15 to 37 leaned towards CD4+.

Deletion took 8 bases off V and 4 bases off J, with a span of 26 bases between the germline ends. According to the germline V gene, CDR1 reads WSHSY and CDR2 reads SAAADI. The CDR3 contains 17 residues, cysteine and phenylalanine counted. Just the 51-base CDR3 DNA is kept, in frame starting at base 1. The listed sequencing device is Illumina NovaSeq 6000. TCRalpha and TCRbeta cDNA libraries were built by 5'RACE with constant-segment primers, adding sample barcodes and unique molecular identifiers. RNA was extracted from every sample with Trizol reagent. Libraries were amplified in two PCR steps, with a second sample barcode and Illumina TruSeq adapters added in the second step. The libraries were sequenced on an Illumina NovaSeq using 2 x 150 bp paired-end reads. Turning to the authors' computational methods: Reads were demultiplexed and collapsed into UMI-guided consensus sequences with migec v1.2.7. Using mixcr v2.1.11, UMI consensuses were aligned to TRA and TRB V and J templates and then assembled into clonotypes. Clonotypes were classified as expanded or contracted when called significant by both edgeR and NoisET, with noise models trained on biological replicates. For edgeR calls, a false discovery rate-adjusted p below 0.01 and a log2 fold-change threshold of 1 were applied. PCA with hierarchical clustering of max-normalized trajectories of the 1000 most abundant clonotypes was used as exploratory dynamics analysis. Each responding clone was given a CD4 or CD8 phenotype based on the CD4+ and CD8+ repertoires, which had been sequenced separately. TCRdb took the public reads, trimmed them with fastp at Q25, ran MiXCR for clone calling and kept in-frame beta chains. All rows with the same CDR3 protein become a single entry with the most common DNA and genes. Clone size and V and J calls follow TCRdb, not the original study. Within this sample are some 160,000 distinct CDR3 sequences, with roughly 13% of them counted one time only. Approximately 3.3% of the sample is taken by the ten largest.

To note about this clonotype: This clone's antigen is unknown. Nothing much larger sits one base from this clone, and base qualities are not available.

Ficoll-Paque density gradient centrifugation was used to isolate PBMCs. Sequencing used PBMCs or a T cell subset sorted from them (not recorded which). The source of this sequence is a young man who had mild COVID-19 (a few samples of this study predate the infection). The sample titles of this study are shuffled in the database, so cell type and time point are left out; the donor was told from shared clones. The sequence joins TRBV10-2 to TRBJ1-2; the D gene remains uncertain. The DNA reads TGCGCCAGCTCAGGCAGCTCCGGACCCCAAAATCGCTATGGCTACACCTTC. It is translated as CASSGSSGPQNRYGYTF.